This TCR beta chain was identified during a study of cytomegalovirus exposure and HLA in healthy donors. The V and J ends lost 0 bases and 4 bases, in that order; junction bases with no gene match: 4. In germline, CDR1 is SGHRS, CDR2 YFSETQ. The CDR3 is made up of 16 amino acids. Researchers ran the PCR with 60 Vbeta and 13 Jbeta primers. The table came from immunoSEQ multiplex PCR; TCRdb's copy has only in-frame clones and leaves some out. The repertoire holds approximately 150,000 clones, with roughly four fifths as singletons. The specimen was PBMCs. The gene calls are TRBV5-1 and TRBJ2-3, with TRBD2 matching over 11 bases. The TCR originated in a woman in her sixties in good health and CMV-seropositive. CDR3 sequence (DNA): TGCGCCAGCAGCTTGGCGGTAGCGGGAGGGCCAGATACGCAGTATTTT. Its translation is CASSLAVAGGPDTQYF.